These 27 T cell receptor beta chains were all obtained from the same sample, sequenced in a study of blood T cell repertoires in COVID-19 (dated by TCRdb to about 2020). Libraries were constructed by the immunoSEQ multiplex PCR assay. Entries here come from immuneACCESS through TCRdb and include only in-frame sequences with V and J called. Some clones fail to appear in such tables; in the studies checked, an unresolved V gene covers under half of the shortfall, and the cause of the remainder is unknown. Recorded for this sample are roughly 170,000 clones; around 86% of them occurred a single time. The top ten clones comprise around 3% of the sample. The source material was peripheral blood. These receptors all stem from a man aged 35 to 55 with active or convalescent COVID-19.

V gene TRBV18 combines with J gene TRBJ1-3, with D possibly being TRBD1 (5 bases). Germline loops: CDR1 KGHSH, CDR2 LQKENI. The CDR3 totals 17 residues. V lost 3 bases, J lost 5 bases, and 20 bases lay in between. The CDR3 nucleotides read TGTGCCAGCTCACCCCTCCCTGGGGGAGGAGAACGAAACACCATATATTTT. This encodes CASSPLPGGGERNTIYF.

J is TRBJ1-4 and V is TRBV5-6; D possibly corresponds to TRBD1 (6 bases). This CDR3 has 14 amino acids. The germline gives CDR1 SGHDT, CDR2 YYEEEE. V dropped 1 base and J dropped 8 bases, with 12 bases sitting between them. The CDR3 sequence: CASSLFQGSEKLFF. CDR3 bases: TGTGCCAGCAGCTTGTTTCAGGGGTCGGAAAAACTGTTTTTT.

This clone came up once. V and J are TRBV7-3 and TRBJ1-2; TRBD1 matches at 8 bases. J was trimmed by 8 bases and V by 4 bases; bases with no gene match: 6. Germline CDR1 SGHTA, CDR2 FQGTGA. The CDR3 length is 13 residues. CDR3 sequence: CASSSRQGSGYTF. For the CDR3, the DNA is TGTGCCAGCAGCTCCAGACAGGGGAGCGGCTACACCTTC.

The V gene is TRBV6-7, the J gene TRBJ2-7, with a possible D match to TRBD1 (5 bases). TRBV6-7 is assigned to the ORF class and has an uncertain function. This CDR3 spans 14 amino acids. Trimming took 2 bases from V and 3 from J, leaving 11 bases between them. The CDR3 DNA reads TGTGCCAGCAGTTACGGGCCGCAGGGCTACGAGCAGTACTTC. Protein sequence: CASSYGPQGYEQYF.

This chain joins TRBV2 and TRBJ2-3, with 10 bases fitting TRBD2. Germline trimming cut 4 bases from V and 4 bases from J; bases unmatched to any gene: 2. This CDR3 contains 14 residues. CDR1 is SNHLY and CDR2 is FYNNEI in the germline V gene. This CDR3 is CASSAGTSADTQYF. The CDR3 DNA is TGTGCCAGCAGTGCCGGGACTAGCGCAGATACGCAGTATTTT. The full variable domain, completed using reference TRBV2 and TRBJ2-3, is EPEVTQTPSHQVTQMGQEVILRCVPISNHLYFYWYRQILGQKVEFLVSFYNNEISEKSEIFDDQFSVERPDGSNFTLKIRSTKLEDSAMYFCASSAGTSADTQYFGPGTRLTVL.

This CDR3 reads CASSNSGELFF. Here the CDR3 DNA reads TGTGCCAGCAGTAACTCTGGGGAGCTGTTTTTT. The chain employs TRBV28 and TRBJ2-2, with unresolved D. In germline, CDR1 is MDHEN, CDR2 SYDVKM. V was trimmed by 5 bases and J by 8 bases, leaving 6 bases between them. This CDR3 comprises 11 residues.

The chain carries TRBV28 and TRBJ2-7, with D unresolved. Trimming removed 3 bases at V and 6 bases at J, with 27 bases between. The germline gives CDR1 MDHEN, CDR2 SYDVKM. The CDR3 is 18 residues long. The CDR3 sequence: CASSLRSLAAVERLEQYF. In DNA form, the CDR3 reads TGTGCCAGCAGTTTGAGGTCCCTTGCGGCGGTGGAGAGGCTCGAGCAGTACTTC.

The chain links TRBV6-5 to TRBJ2-7; D gene uncertain. V gave up 0 bases and J gave up 0 bases, with 9 bases separating them. The CDR3 sequence is 15 residues long. Germline loops: CDR1 MNHEY, CDR2 SVGAGI. CDR3 bases: TGTGCCAGCAGTTACTCGAGTCCGGTCTCCTACGAGCAGTACTTC. Protein: CASSYSSPVSYEQYF.

This clone was observed a handful of times. This chain joins TRBV6-5 and TRBJ1-4; 12 bases agree with TRBD1. There are 14 residues in the CDR3. The V and J ends lost 11 bases and 7 bases, in that order; junction bases with no gene match: 8. Germline V gives CDR1 MNHEY, CDR2 SVGAGI. As DNA, the CDR3 is TGTGCCGCAGGCCGGGACAGGGGGCGTGAAAAACTGTTTTTT. This translates into CAAGRDRGREKLFF.

The V and J genes are TRBV11-2 and TRBJ1-1, with D hard to call. The V end lost 9 bases, the J end lost 5 bases, and 10 bases lay between the germline ends. The V gene's germline CDR1 is SGHAT and CDR2 FQNNGV. The length of the CDR3 is 11 residues. CDR3: CASRELTEAFF. The CDR3, as DNA: TGTGCCAGTCGGGAACTGACTGAAGCTTTCTTT.

This chain links TRBV2 with TRBJ1-5; D perhaps matches TRBD1 (5 bases). CDR3 length: 13 residues. Germline values: CDR1 SNHLY, CDR2 FYNNEI. Trimming shortened V by 11 bases and J by 4 bases, and 15 bases separated the two germline ends. In nucleotides, the CDR3 is TGTGCCTGCCGACAGACGCTTAATCAGCCCCAGCATTTT. The encoded protein is CACRQTLNQPQHF.

The J gene is TRBJ1-6, the V gene TRBV5-4, with TRBD1 matching over 7 bases. CDR1 SGHNT and CDR2 YYREEE come from the germline V gene (reference sequence). Losses at the gene ends were 2 bases for V and 9 bases for J; bases not matched to a gene: 8. CDR3 length: 15 residues. CDR3 residues: CASSLGGESASPLHF. CDR3 DNA: TGTGCCAGCAGCTTAGGGGGCGAGTCCGCTTCACCCCTCCACTTT.

This clone was seen just once. The gene calls are TRBV11-2 and TRBJ2-7; 8 nucleotides line up with TRBD1. Germline values: CDR1 SGHAT, CDR2 FQNNGV. The junction had 4 bases not matched to a gene; V was cut back by 2 bases and J by 4 bases. The CDR3 length is 14 residues. CDR3 loop: CASSLRTGWYEQYF. The CDR3 bases are TGTGCCAGCAGCTTAAGGACAGGGTGGTACGAGCAGTACTTC.

The rearrangement uses TRBV7-8 and TRBJ1-3, with a tentative D call TRBD1 (6 bases). CDR1 is SGHVS and CDR2 is FQNEAQ in the germline V gene. The CDR3 consists of 16 residues. V shed 2 bases and J shed 0 bases, with 11 bases lying between them. DNA for the CDR3: TGTGCCAGCAGCTTAATGGGGGCGACCTCTGGAAACACCATATATTTT. This translates into CASSLMGATSGNTIYF.

The chain carries TRBV24-1 and TRBJ2-5, with D tentatively TRBD1 (5 bases). The V gene's germline CDR1 is KGHDR and CDR2 SFDVKD. The germline V and J ends were trimmed by 5 bases and 2 bases, with 8 bases remaining between them. The CDR3 runs to 13 residues. The CDR3 bases are TGTGCCACCAGTGTGGGGCGGCAAGAGACCCAGTACTTC. Translation: CATSVGRQETQYF.

This chain connects TRBV27 to TRBJ1-2; D is unclear. V lost 6 bases to trimming and J lost 5 bases, with 16 bases between them. The CDR3 runs 14 residues. CDR1 and CDR2 (germline): MNHEY, SMNVEV (reference sequence). Here the CDR3 reads CASRPYTGNYGYTF. As DNA, the CDR3 is TGTGCCAGCAGACCTTACACGGGGAATTATGGCTACACCTTC.

V is TRBV28 and J is TRBJ2-3; the match to TRBD2 covers 7 bases. The CDR3 has 16 amino acids. Germline V gives CDR1 MDHEN, CDR2 SYDVKM. V shed 3 bases and J 4 bases; nucleotides not matched to a gene: 10. The CDR3 loop reads CASSFEWRGRADTQYF. CDR3 nucleotide sequence: TGTGCCAGCAGTTTTGAATGGCGGGGGAGGGCAGATACGCAGTATTTT.

The CDR3, as DNA: TGTGCCAGCAGCTTCGGCAGGGCTGGAAACACCATATATTTT. Its protein product is CASSFGRAGNTIYF. The chain employs TRBV5-5 and TRBJ1-3; the D gene is possibly TRBD1 (5 bases). Trimming pared 2 bases from V and 2 bases from J, leaving 8 bases between. CDR3 length: 14 amino acids. Germline assignment: CDR1 SGHKS and CDR2 YYEKEE (reference sequence).

The rearrangement links TRBV24-1 to TRBJ2-5, with D perhaps TRBD2 (5 bases). The germline CDR1 and CDR2 sequences are KGHDR and SFDVKD. Between the trimmed V and J ends, which lost 2 bases and 1 base, there was a span of 10 bases. There are 15 residues in the CDR3. The CDR3 reads CATSDSSEGQETQYF. CDR3 nucleotides: TGTGCCACCAGTGATTCTAGTGAGGGCCAAGAGACCCAGTACTTC.

This clone has only a few counts. The V gene is TRBV11-2, the J gene TRBJ1-6; tentatively, D is TRBD1 (6 bases). The V gene lost 7 bases and the J gene lost 3 bases, with 10 bases spanning the gap. The CDR3 spans 14 residues. CDR1 SGHAT and CDR2 FQNNGV come from the germline V gene. CDR3 nucleotides: TGTGCCAGCAACGGACAGAACTATAATTCACCCCTCCACTTT. It codes for CASNGQNYNSPLHF.

The gene calls are TRBV19 and TRBJ2-7; 9 positions agree with TRBD1. The V and J ends lost 3 bases and 2 bases, in that order; junction bases with no gene match: 8. This CDR3 comprises 16 residues. In germline, CDR1 is LNHDA, CDR2 SQIVND (reference sequence). DNA for the CDR3: TGTGCCAGTAGTATTCCAATCGGGACAGGGACCTACGAGCAGTACTTC. It is translated as CASSIPIGTGTYEQYF.

The V call is TRBV28, the J call TRBJ1-1; D is undetermined. The ends were cut back, 6 bases at V and 4 bases at J, with 15 bases in the middle. Germline V gene sequence: CDR1 MDHEN, CDR2 SYDVKM. There are 14 residues in the CDR3. CDR3 sequence (DNA): TGTGCCAGCAGCCTCGCGGGGTTGCGCACTGAAGCTTTCTTT. Translated, it gives CASSLAGLRTEAFF.

The chain recombines TRBV19 with TRBJ1-5; D gene ambiguous. The length of the CDR3 is 15 residues. Germline lookup yields CDR1 LNHDA and CDR2 SQIVND (reference sequence). V lost 4 bases to trimming and J lost 0 bases, with 10 bases between them. For the CDR3, the DNA is TGTGCCAGTAGTACCGGGAGCTATAGCAATCAGCCCCAGCATTTT. Its protein product is CASSTGSYSNQPQHF.

This chain links TRBV28 with TRBJ1-2; D unresolved. Trimming cost V 3 bases and J 3 bases, with 8 bases left between them. The CDR3 loop spans 13 amino acids. CDR1 and CDR2 from the germline V gene are MDHEN and SYDVKM. For the CDR3, the DNA is TGTGCCAGCAGTTTTCGGTCGGACTATGGCTACACCTTC. Protein sequence: CASSFRSDYGYTF.

The rearrangement joins TRBV5-1 to TRBJ2-7, with D tentatively TRBD2 (5 bases). The germline V gene encodes CDR1 SGHRS and CDR2 YFSETQ. The CDR3 length is 12 residues. Between the trimmed V and J ends, which lost 0 bases and 5 bases, there was a span of 6 bases. The CDR3 DNA follows: TGCGCCAGCAGCTTGGACGGGAACGAGCAGTACTTC. It translates to CASSLDGNEQYF.

The J gene is TRBJ2-3, the V gene TRBV14; D might be TRBD1 (6 bases). This CDR3 is built from 16 residues. V was cut by 3 bases and J by 2 bases, with 15 bases left in between. CDR1 and CDR2 from the germline V gene are SGHDN and FVKESK. The CDR3 DNA reads TGTGCCAGCAGCCAGATGACAGGAGCTTCCACAGATACGCAGTATTTT. Protein: CASSQMTGASTDTQYF.

The CDR3 DNA sequence: TGCGCCAGCAGCTTCTCGGGTAGTGGGAGCGACGAGCAGTACTTC. As protein: CASSFSGSGSDEQYF. This chain joins TRBV5-1 and TRBJ2-7; possible D gene TRBD2, 5 bases. This CDR3 region has 15 residues. V lost 2 bases to trimming and J lost 5 bases, with 17 bases between them. The germline CDR1 and CDR2 sequences are SGHRS and YFSETQ.